One and the same sample provided the 23 T cell receptor beta chains below, sequenced in a study of blood T cell repertoires in COVID-19. The protocol was immunoSEQ multiplex PCR, while the TCRdb copy is restricted to in-frame clones and leaves out a portion. The sample carries roughly 230,000 clones, roughly 84% recorded once. Source material: PBMCs or T cells enriched from blood (not recorded which). The receptors originated from a man younger than 40 in a cohort exposed to, infected with or recovered from COVID-19 (not recorded which).

This clone was picked up one time. The chain recombines TRBV3-1 (or the pseudogene TRBV3-2) with TRBJ2-7; TRBD2 might be the D (7 bases). Germline V gene sequence: CDR1 LGHDT, CDR2 YNNKEL (reference sequence). This CDR3 region has 15 residues. The germline V and J ends were trimmed by 5 bases and 5 bases, with 19 bases remaining between them. CDR3 sequence reads: CASSERGARKNEQYF. As DNA, the CDR3 is TGTGCCAGCAGCGAACGGGGGGCGCGAAAGAACGAGCAGTACTTC.

In this sample, this clone turned up a few times. The chain uses TRBV4-1 and TRBJ2-3; D is ambiguous. The CDR3 extends over 13 amino acids. Trimming shortened V by 0 bases and J by 5 bases, and 6 bases separated the two germline ends. Per germline, CDR1 MGHRA and CDR2 YSYEKL. The CDR3 is CASSQDRGDTQYF. The DNA of the CDR3 is TGCGCCAGCAGCCAAGACCGAGGAGATACGCAGTATTTT.

A remark on this clone: The junction and the germline gene differ at one end; a read error may be behind it. Within the sample, other DNA sequences also encode this same CDR3. The chain joins TRBV27 to TRBJ2-7, with 14 bases lining up with TRBD2. The CDR3 consists of 15 residues. Germline V gene lookup returns CDR1 MNHEY and CDR2 SMNVEV (reference sequence). CDR3 bases: TGTGCCAGCAGAGGACTAGCGGGAGGTTTATACGAGCAATACTTC. Amino acid sequence: CASRGLAGGLYEQYF.

This clone was observed a few times. This chain links TRBV27 with TRBJ2-5, with TRBD2 identical over 7 bases. The length of the CDR3 is 15 residues. With V trimmed by 2 bases and J by 5 bases, 8 bases remained unmatched. Germline V CDR1 and CDR2: MNHEY, SMNVEV (reference sequence). CDR3 nucleotide sequence: TGTGCCAGCAGTTTAGGGTCTAGCGGATGGGAGACCCAGTACTTC. This translates into CASSLGSSGWETQYF.

This clone was detected only once. The gene calls are TRBV28 and TRBJ1-1; 10 bases align to TRBD1. The CDR3 runs to 17 residues. Germline trimming cut 4 bases from V and 0 bases from J; bases unmatched to any gene: 8. CDR1 and CDR2 from the germline V gene are MDHEN and SYDVKM. CDR3 sequence (DNA): TGTGCCAGCAGTTCTACACACGGGACAGGGGTGAACACTGAAGCTTTCTTT. Translation gives CASSSTHGTGVNTEAFF.

This chain uses TRBV28 with TRBJ2-7; 7 bases are shared with TRBD1. The CDR3 covers 14 residues. Trimming removed 7 bases from V and 2 bases from J; junction bases left unmatched: 8. Looked up from germline, CDR1 is MDHEN and CDR2 is SYDVKM. Written as DNA, the CDR3 is TGTGCCAGCACCCTGGACAGGCTCACCTACGAGCAGTACTTC. Protein product: CASTLDRLTYEQYF.

The rearrangement joins TRBV6-1 to TRBJ1-2, with no clear D. V shed 3 bases and J shed 3 bases, with 11 bases lying between them. CDR3 size: 14 residues. The V gene's germline CDR1 is MNHNS and CDR2 SASEGT. CDR3 nucleotide sequence: TGTGCCAGCAGTGAGGTCGTTAGTGACTATGGCTACACCTTC. Residues: CASSEVVSDYGYTF.

This clone came up many times. The V call is TRBV6-2 or TRBV6-3, the J call TRBJ2-7, with 7 nucleotides matching TRBD1. The length of the CDR3 is 13 residues. CDR1 is MNHEY, CDR2 SVGEGT, per germline. The junction had 3 bases not matched to a gene; V was cut back by 5 bases and J by 2 bases. The CDR3, as DNA: TGTGCCAGCAGTGACAGGGTCACCTACGAGCAGTACTTC. Translation: CASSDRVTYEQYF.

This clone has a single count. The genes are TRBV18 and TRBJ2-7; D might be TRBD2 (6 bases). Deletions cut 4 bases from V and 5 bases from J, with 15 bases between. Germline-derived CDR1 and CDR2 are KGHSH and LQKENI. The length of the CDR3 is 14 residues. The DNA for the CDR3 is TGTGCCAGCTCACGTGACGTGGGGGGAAACGAGCAGTACTTC. Translated: CASSRDVGGNEQYF.

The chain is built from TRBV7-2 and TRBJ1-2; D is perhaps TRBD1 (5 bases). V was clipped by 1 base and J by 0 bases, with 12 bases between them. This CDR3 region has 16 residues. Germline loops: CDR1 SGHTA, CDR2 FQGNSA. The CDR3 sequence: CASSLDAGGTNYGYTF. The CDR3 DNA reads TGTGCCAGCAGCTTAGACGCCGGGGGGACTAACTATGGCTACACCTTC.

This chain joins TRBV9 and TRBJ2-1, with 9 bases lining up with TRBD1. Unmatched junction bases numbered 17, after V lost 3 bases and J lost 4 bases. From germline, CDR1 is SGDLS and CDR2 YYNGEE. The CDR3 sequence is 19 residues long. The CDR3: CASSEATGTGPILYNEQFF. CDR3 DNA: TGTGCCAGCAGCGAAGCCACCGGGACAGGGCCAATTCTATACAATGAGCAGTTCTTC.

V usage is TRBV10-3 and J usage is TRBJ2-7; 8 bases fit TRBD2. This CDR3 contains 13 residues. CDR1 ENHRY and CDR2 SYGVKD come from the germline V gene. Trimming removed 10 bases from V and 2 bases from J; junction bases left unmatched: 7. The CDR3 region is CATEREFPYEQYF. CDR3 sequence (DNA): TGTGCCACTGAGCGGGAGTTTCCCTACGAGCAGTACTTC.

This clone was recorded only once. The chain employs TRBV24-1 and TRBJ2-1, with a possible D match to TRBD1 (5 bases). The V and J ends lost 0 bases and 4 bases respectively, with 6 bases between them. Germline CDR1 reads KGHDR; CDR2 reads SFDVKD. The length of the CDR3 is 14 residues. The CDR3 sequence is CATSDLDSYNEQFF. CDR3 sequence (DNA): TGTGCCACCAGTGATTTGGACAGTTACAATGAGCAGTTCTTC.

The J gene is TRBJ2-7, the V gene TRBV4-1, with 9 positions matching TRBD2. The J segment lost 5 bases and the V segment lost 6 bases, leaving 14 bases of the junction unmatched. The CDR3 length is 16 residues. CDR1 and CDR2 from the germline V gene are MGHRA and YSYEKL. This chain's CDR3 is CASSGGDGGRADEQYF. CDR3 sequence (DNA): TGCGCCAGCAGTGGGGGTGATGGCGGGAGGGCCGACGAGCAGTACTTC.

The rearrangement uses TRBV10-2 and TRBJ1-5; a weak D match, TRBD1 (5 bases). V was pared by 6 bases and J by 2 bases, with 11 bases between. The CDR3 is 14 residues long. Germline V gene lookup returns CDR1 WSHSY and CDR2 SAAADI. The CDR3 here is CASRGAGGNQPQHF. The CDR3 DNA follows: TGCGCCAGCAGAGGGGCCGGCGGCAATCAGCCCCAGCATTTT.

This sequence joins TRBV27 and TRBJ2-3; D uncertain. Trimming stripped 2 bases from V and 1 base from J, with 7 bases between. CDR1 MNHEY and CDR2 SMNVEV come from the germline V gene (reference sequence). The CDR3 spans 14 residues. The CDR3 protein is CASSLGPGTDTQYF. DNA of the CDR3: TGTGCCAGCAGTTTAGGCCCTGGCACAGATACGCAGTATTTT.

V gene TRBV27 combines with J gene TRBJ2-1; 14 bases align to TRBD2. Germline V gives CDR1 MNHEY, CDR2 SMNVEV (reference sequence). This CDR3 contains 14 residues. J lost 9 bases, V lost 3 bases, and 1 base had no gene match. The CDR3 here is CASSFGTSGSEQFF. Written as DNA, the CDR3 is TGTGCCAGCAGTTTTGGGACTAGCGGGAGTGAGCAGTTCTTC.

This rearrangement joins TRBV9 to TRBJ1-3, with 8 bases lining up with TRBD1. Germline CDR1 and CDR2: SGDLS and YYNGEE. V dropped 3 bases and J dropped 4; count of bases not matched to a gene: 9. This CDR3 comprises 16 residues. This CDR3 is CASSARTGGGGNTIYF. The DNA for the CDR3 is TGTGCCAGCAGCGCCCGTACAGGGGGTGGAGGAAACACCATATATTTT.

This clone was seen a single time. This chain joins TRBV4-1 and TRBJ2-7; D possibly corresponds to TRBD2 (6 bases). V was cut by 1 base and J by 6 bases, with 13 bases left in between. CDR1 is MGHRA and CDR2 is YSYEKL in the germline V gene. CDR3 length: 14 amino acids. DNA for the CDR3: TGCGCCAGCAGCCAAGTATTTCAGGGACTCGAGCAGTACTTC. It codes for CASSQVFQGLEQYF.

The CDR3 protein is CASSNGRGSGELFF. In DNA, the CDR3 is TGTGCCAGTAGCAATGGTCGGGGGTCCGGGGAGCTGTTTTTT. The J gene is TRBJ2-2, the V gene TRBV19, with a weak D call TRBD2 (6 bases). V was trimmed by 6 bases and J by 6 bases, leaving 14 bases between them. The CDR3 totals 14 residues. Germline CDR1 LNHDA, CDR2 SQIVND (reference sequence).

The V gene is TRBV29-1, the J gene TRBJ1-1, with D unresolved. Germline loops: CDR1 SQVTM, CDR2 ANQGSEA. The CDR3 sequence is 12 residues long. V lost 5 bases, J lost 3 bases, and 10 bases lay in between. CDR3 region: CSVFFRYTEAFF. CDR3 coding DNA: TGCAGCGTTTTCTTTCGGTACACTGAAGCTTTCTTT. Filled out from reference TRBV29-1 and TRBJ1-1, the complete variable domain reads SAVISQKPSRDICQRGTSLTIQCQVDSQVTMMFWYRQQPGQSLTLIATANQGSEATYESGFVIDKFPISRPNLTFSTLTVSNMSPEDSSIYLCSVFFRYTEAFFGQGTRLTVV.

The rearrangement joins TRBV2 to TRBJ2-3; 11 bases match TRBD2. The J segment lost 5 bases and the V segment lost 2 bases, leaving 9 bases of the junction unmatched. This CDR3 region has 17 residues. CDR1 is SNHLY and CDR2 is FYNNEI in the germline V gene. DNA of the CDR3: TGTGCCAGCAGTGAACCTAGCGGGAGGTCGCGCGGAGATACGCAGTATTTT. This gives the protein CASSEPSGRSRGDTQYF. Using reference TRBV2 and TRBJ2-3 for the parts outside the CDR3, the full variable domain is EPEVTQTPSHQVTQMGQEVILRCVPISNHLYFYWYRQILGQKVEFLVSFYNNEISEKSEIFDDQFSVERPDGSNFTLKIRSTKLEDSAMYFCASSEPSGRSRGDTQYFGPGTRLTVL.

CDR3 sequence: CASSVTGANYGYTF. CDR3 DNA: TGTGCCAGCAGTGTGACAGGGGCAAACTATGGCTACACCTTC. J is TRBJ1-2 and V is TRBV25-1; 8 nucleotides match TRBD1. The ends lost 4 bases at V and 2 bases at J; junction bases unmatched: 3. Germline assignment: CDR1 MGHDK and CDR2 SYGVNS. The CDR3 is made up of 14 amino acids.